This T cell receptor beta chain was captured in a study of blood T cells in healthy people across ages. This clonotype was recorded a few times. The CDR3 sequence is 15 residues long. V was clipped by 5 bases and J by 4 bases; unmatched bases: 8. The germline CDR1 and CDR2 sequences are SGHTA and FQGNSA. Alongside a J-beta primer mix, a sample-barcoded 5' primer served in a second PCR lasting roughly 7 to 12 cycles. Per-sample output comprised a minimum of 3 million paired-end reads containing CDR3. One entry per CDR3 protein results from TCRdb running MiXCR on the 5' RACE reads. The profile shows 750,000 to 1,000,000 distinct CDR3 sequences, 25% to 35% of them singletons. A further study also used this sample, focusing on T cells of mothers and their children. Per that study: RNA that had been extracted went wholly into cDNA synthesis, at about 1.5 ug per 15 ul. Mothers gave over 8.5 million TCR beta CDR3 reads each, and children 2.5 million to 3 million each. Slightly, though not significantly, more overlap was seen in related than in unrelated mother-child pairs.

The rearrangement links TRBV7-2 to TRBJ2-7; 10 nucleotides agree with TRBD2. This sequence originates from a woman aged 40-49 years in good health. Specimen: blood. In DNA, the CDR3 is TGTGCCAGCAGCCGGACAATAGCGGGGGGTTACGAGCAGTACTTC. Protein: CASSRTIAGGYEQYF.